The rows below give T cell receptor beta chains drawn from one sample of a study of OX40 agonist ivuxolimab in advanced cancers. This table comes from immunoSEQ multiplex PCR, and its TCRdb copy is limited to in-frame clones, with some not included. The sample holds 78,000 or so clones, about 88% seen once. The material sequenced was CD4+ or CD8+ T cells sorted from blood, taken in a trial of the OX40 agonist ivuxolimab. The receptor set was obtained from an adult with an advanced solid tumor such as melanoma, head and neck, liver or kidney cancer. CDR3s include the opening cysteine and the closing phenylalanine or tryptophan. Fields, in order: J gene, D gene, clone size, V gene, CDR3 protein, CDR3 DNA. The D gene is left open where the match is weak. Clone size is stated in some rows and not others, as once, few, many or a class when expanded.

j_call: TRBJ2-2
d_call: TRBD2
clone_size: NA
v_call: TRBV5-1
cdr3_aa: CASRAGGANTGELFF
cdr3_nt: TGCGCCAGCAGGGCGGGAGGGGCGAACACCGGGGAGCTGTTTTTT

j_call: TRBJ1-4
d_call: NA
clone_size: NA
v_call: TRBV2
cdr3_aa: CASSEWGGESEKLFF
cdr3_nt: TGTGCCAGCAGTGAATGGGGGGGTGAGTCCGAAAAACTGTTTTTT

j_call: TRBJ2-7
d_call: TRBD2
clone_size: NA
v_call: TRBV5-1
cdr3_aa: CASSLGTSSYEQYF
cdr3_nt: TGCGCCAGCAGCTTGGGGACTAGCTCCTACGAGCAGTACTTC

j_call: TRBJ2-7
d_call: TRBD2
clone_size: NA
v_call: TRBV11-1
cdr3_aa: CASSSGGRSYEQYF
cdr3_nt: TGTGCCAGCAGCTCGGGGGGACGATCCTACGAGCAGTACTTC

j_call: TRBJ2-7
d_call: TRBD1
clone_size: NA
v_call: TRBV5-1
cdr3_aa: CASSFRQGAYEQYF
cdr3_nt: TGCGCCAGCAGCTTTCGACAGGGGGCCTACGAGCAGTACTTC

j_call: TRBJ1-6
d_call: TRBD1
clone_size: NA
v_call: TRBV18
cdr3_aa: CASSPFGTGDSPLHF
cdr3_nt: TGTGCCAGCTCACCATTCGGGACAGGGGATTCACCCCTCCACTTT

j_call: TRBJ2-6
d_call: NA
clone_size: NA
v_call: TRBV5-1
cdr3_aa: CASSARFSSGANVLTF
cdr3_nt: TGCGCCAGCAGCGCGAGATTCTCGTCTGGGGCCAACGTCCTGACTTTC

j_call: TRBJ2-5
d_call: TRBD2
clone_size: NA
v_call: TRBV15
cdr3_aa: CATSIGGQETQYF
cdr3_nt: TGTGCCACCAGCATCGGGGGGCAAGAGACCCAGTACTTC

j_call: TRBJ2-3
d_call: NA
clone_size: few
v_call: TRBV29-1
cdr3_aa: CSVVGGGATDTQYF
cdr3_nt: TGCAGCGTTGTTGGAGGGGGCGCGACAGATACGCAGTATTTT

j_call: TRBJ2-1
d_call: NA
clone_size: NA
v_call: TRBV28
cdr3_aa: CASRVPGGGGYNEQFF
cdr3_nt: TGTGCCAGCAGAGTACCTGGAGGGGGCGGCTACAATGAGCAGTTCTTC

j_call: TRBJ1-1
d_call: TRBD1
clone_size: NA
v_call: TRBV6-1
cdr3_aa: CASSYRGRSEAFF
cdr3_nt: TGTGCCAGCAGCTACAGGGGGCGAAGTGAAGCTTTCTTT

j_call: TRBJ1-3
d_call: NA
clone_size: once
v_call: TRBV9
cdr3_aa: CASSVGNSGNTIYF
cdr3_nt: TGTGCCAGCAGCGTAGGTAACTCTGGAAACACCATATATTTT

j_call: TRBJ1-2
d_call: NA
clone_size: NA
v_call: TRBV20-1
cdr3_aa: CSAREGGGYTF
cdr3_nt: TGCAGTGCTAGGGAAGGCGGCGGCTACACCTTC

j_call: TRBJ2-1
d_call: TRBD1
clone_size: NA
v_call: TRBV23-1
cdr3_aa: CASSPDRVPNNEQFF
cdr3_nt: TGCGCCAGCAGTCCCGACAGGGTCCCGAACAATGAGCAGTTCTTC

j_call: TRBJ1-1
d_call: NA
clone_size: many
v_call: TRBV28
cdr3_aa: CASSLSENTEAFF
cdr3_nt: TGTGCCAGCAGTTTATCAGAGAACACTGAAGCTTTCTTT

j_call: TRBJ2-1
d_call: TRBD1
clone_size: NA
v_call: TRBV9
cdr3_aa: CASSAPGGLDNEQFF
cdr3_nt: TGTGCCAGCAGCGCCCCAGGGGGCTTGGACAATGAGCAGTTCTTC